Reported below is one T cell receptor (beta chain). Its antigen is not known. The data derive from a study of T cell responses to AZD1222 COVID-19 vaccine. Study conclusions and caveats: At 160-218 and 743-854, vaccine-associated CD4 TCRs were dominant, and they spanned spike. Nearly half of spike-specific TCRs reportedly go after variant regions that carry no mutations.

The V gene end was trimmed by 7 bases and the J gene end by 1 base; junction bases not matched to a gene: 15. The CDR3 covers 20 residues. The germline CDR1 and CDR2 sequences are MGHRA and YSYEKL. Repertoires were generated with immunoSEQ multiplex PCR, while TCRdb's copy carries only in-frame clones and drops some. This sample has more than 95,000 clones; roughly 86% occur once, and the top ten carry approximately 3%. This TCR derives from an adult who received the MenACWY meningococcal vaccine as a control. The chain couples TRBV4-1 to TRBJ2-1; 14 bases map to TRBD2. Source: peripheral blood, taken 28 days after the second dose of the MenACWY control vaccine. CDR3 sequence (DNA): TGCGCCAGCACCCTTAGAGAGACTAGCGGGGGGGCCGGGTCCTACAATGAGCAGTTCTTC. Amino acid sequence: CASTLRETSGGAGSYNEQFF.